These 8 T cell receptor beta chains were all obtained from the same sample, sequenced in a study of T cells in narcolepsy. Sequenced by immunoSEQ multiplex PCR; TCRdb stores in-frame clones only, minus some. The table has some 35,000 clones, approximately 80% seen once. The sample was memory (CD45RA-) CD4+ T cells from blood. The source is a human donor in good health.

The J gene is TRBJ2-5, the V gene TRBV7-8; TRBD2 matches 7 bases. CDR1 and CDR2 from the germline V gene are SGHVS and FQNEAQ. The J segment lost 5 bases and the V segment lost 8 bases, leaving 5 bases of the junction unmatched. The CDR3 totals 12 residues. In nucleotides, the CDR3 is TGTGCCAGCGGCCAGCGGGATGAGACCCAGTACTTC. Translation: CASGQRDETQYF.

This chain joins TRBV30 and TRBJ2-2, with TRBD1 as a possible D gene (6 bases). The V gene's germline CDR1 is GTSNPN and CDR2 SVGIG (reference sequence). V was pared by 3 bases and J by 6 bases, with 8 bases between. The CDR3 has 12 amino acids. For the CDR3, the DNA is TGTGCCTGGAGCGCAGGGGCCGGGGAGCTGTTTTTT. Its protein product is CAWSAGAGELFF.

The V and J genes are TRBV5-6 and TRBJ2-3; 7 bases align to TRBD1. V shed 4 bases, J shed 0 bases, and the junction held 5 bases outside the gene matches. CDR1 is SGHDT, CDR2 YYEEEE, per germline. The CDR3 runs to 15 residues. DNA for the CDR3: TGTGCCAGCAGCATACGACAGGGCAGCACAGATACGCAGTATTTT. The encoded protein is CASSIRQGSTDTQYF.

The chain couples TRBV30 to TRBJ2-1; 7 bases fit TRBD2. V lost 2 bases and J lost 4; bases outside the gene matches: 14. Germline V gene sequence: CDR1 GTSNPN, CDR2 SVGIG (reference sequence). This CDR3 contains 17 residues. The CDR3 protein is CAWSPSGLRPAYNEQFF. DNA for the CDR3: TGTGCCTGGAGTCCATCGGGACTACGGCCTGCATACAATGAGCAGTTCTTC.

The chain couples TRBV12-1 to TRBJ2-5; TRBD2, as called in the table, went unchecked against the DNA. TRBV12-1 is marked as a pseudogene. The CDR3 runs 16 residues. The CDR3 sequence: CASNTSGGQREETQYF. The CDR3 bases are TGTGCCAGCAACACTAGCGGGGGGCAGCGGGAAGAGACCCAGTACTTC.

The chain combines TRBV6-4 with TRBJ1-2; D ambiguous. The V and J ends lost 2 bases and 5 bases respectively, with 9 bases between them. The CDR3 length is 13 residues. Germline V gene lookup returns CDR1 MRHNA and CDR2 SNTAGT. CDR3 residues: CASSDAGSYGYTF. Written as DNA, the CDR3 is TGTGCCAGCAGTGACGCTGGGTCTTATGGCTACACCTTC.

The chain recombines TRBV27 with TRBJ2-1; 9 bases line up with TRBD2. The CDR3 runs to 16 residues. V trimming: 4 bases; J trimming: 4 bases; junction bases outside the gene matches: 8. Per the germline V gene, CDR1 is MNHEY and CDR2 is SMNVEV (reference sequence). The CDR3 loop reads CASSSIAGVGYNEQFF. In nucleotides, the CDR3 is TGTGCCAGCAGTTCAATAGCGGGAGTAGGTTACAATGAGCAGTTCTTC.

This chain links TRBV18 with TRBJ2-7, with D perhaps TRBD1 or TRBD2 (5 bases each). The CDR3 is 14 amino acids. Trimming shortened V by 4 bases and J by 7 bases, and 17 bases separated the two germline ends. Looked up from germline, CDR1 is KGHSH and CDR2 is LQKENI. CDR3 DNA sequence: TGTGCCAGCTCACGACTCGGGACCCCGGGGGAGCAGTACTTC. It encodes CASSRLGTPGEQYF.